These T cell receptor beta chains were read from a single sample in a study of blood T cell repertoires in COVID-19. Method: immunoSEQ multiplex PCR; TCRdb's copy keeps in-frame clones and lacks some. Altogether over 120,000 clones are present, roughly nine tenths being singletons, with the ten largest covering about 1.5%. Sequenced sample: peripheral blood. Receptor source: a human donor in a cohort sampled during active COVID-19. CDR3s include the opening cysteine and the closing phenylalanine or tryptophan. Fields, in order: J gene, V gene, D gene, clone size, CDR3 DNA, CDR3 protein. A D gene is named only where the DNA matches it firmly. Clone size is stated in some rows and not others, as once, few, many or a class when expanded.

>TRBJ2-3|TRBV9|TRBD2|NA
TGTGCCAGCAGCACCGAGCGGGGGGGCACAGATACGCAGTATTTT
CASSTERGGTDTQYF
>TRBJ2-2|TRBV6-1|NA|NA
TGTGCCAGCAGTGACCGGGACAAGGGGAAGAACACCGGGGAGCTGTTTTTT
CASSDRDKGKNTGELFF
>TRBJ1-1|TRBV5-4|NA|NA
TGTGCCAGCAGCAGAGATGCGACTGAAGCTTTCTTT
CASSRDATEAFF
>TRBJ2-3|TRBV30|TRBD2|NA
TGTGCCTCCATAGCGGGGGGCACAGATACGCAGTATTTT
CASIAGGTDTQYF
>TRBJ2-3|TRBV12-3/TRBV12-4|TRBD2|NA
TGTGCCAGCAGTCCGGGACTAGCGGGGCAGTATTTT
CASSPGLAGQYF
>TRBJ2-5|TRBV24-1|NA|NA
TGTGCCACCAGTGATCCCTGGGCGGAGACCCAGTACTTC
CATSDPWAETQYF
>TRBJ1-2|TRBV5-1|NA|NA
TGCGCCAGCAGCCAGACCCAGGGGAATGGCTACACCTTC
CASSQTQGNGYTF
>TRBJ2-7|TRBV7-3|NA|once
TGTGCCAGCAGCCCCCAACAGGGTTACGAGCAGTACTTC
CASSPQQGYEQYF
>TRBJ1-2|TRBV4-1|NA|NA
TGCGCCAGCAGCCAACTGGCGGGGACCCAAGGGGGCTACACCTTC
CASSQLAGTQGGYTF
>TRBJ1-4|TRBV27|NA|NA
TGTGCCAGCAGTAGAGGGGGTGCTAATGAAAAACTGTTTTTT
CASSRGGANEKLFF
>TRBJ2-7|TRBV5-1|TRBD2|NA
TGCGCCAGCAGCCAGGGACTAGCGGGGGCCTACGAGCAGTACTTC
CASSQGLAGAYEQYF
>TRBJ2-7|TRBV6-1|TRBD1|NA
TGTGCCAGCAGTGAAGGATCAACAGGGGTCTACGAGCAGTACTTC
CASSEGSTGVYEQYF
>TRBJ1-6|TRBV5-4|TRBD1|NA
TGTGCCAGCAGCACGTTGACAGGGGGATATTCACCCCTCCACTTT
CASSTLTGGYSPLHF
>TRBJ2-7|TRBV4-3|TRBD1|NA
TGCGCCAGCAGCCTGGGACAGGGGTACGAGCAGTACTTC
CASSLGQGYEQYF
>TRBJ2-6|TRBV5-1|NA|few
TGCGCCAGCACAGGGTATCCTGGGGCCAACGTCCTGACTTTC
CASTGYPGANVLTF
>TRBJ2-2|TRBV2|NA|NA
TGTGCCAGCAGTGTGGCGGAGGTCACCGGGGAGCTGTTTTTT
CASSVAEVTGELFF
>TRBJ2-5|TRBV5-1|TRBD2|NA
TGCGCCAGCAGCTTTCTGGGACTAGCGTACCAAGAGACCCAGTACTTC
CASSFLGLAYQETQYF
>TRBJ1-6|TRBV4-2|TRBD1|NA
TGTGCCAGCAGCCAAGAGGACAGGGGATCCTATAATTCACCCCTCCACTTT
CASSQEDRGSYNSPLHF
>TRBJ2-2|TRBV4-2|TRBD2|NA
TGTGCCAGCAGCCGAACCCTAGCGGGTGAGAACACCGGGGAGCTGTTTTTT
CASSRTLAGENTGELFF
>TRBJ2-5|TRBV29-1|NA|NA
TGCAGCGTTGAAGGCGGCGAAGAGACCCAGTACTTC
CSVEGGEETQYF
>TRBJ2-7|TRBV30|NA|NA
TGTGCCTGGAACGGAGAAAATTCCTACGAGCAGTACTTC
CAWNGENSYEQYF
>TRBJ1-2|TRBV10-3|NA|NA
TGTGCCATCACCGGGGCAGGCGCGGGGAACTATGGCTACACCTTC
CAITGAGAGNYGYTF
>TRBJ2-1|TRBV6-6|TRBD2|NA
TGTGCCAGCACCCTCGGAGCGGGGGCATACAATGAGCAGTTCTTC
CASTLGAGAYNEQFF